The 22 T cell receptor beta chains given below trace back to one sample, sequenced in a study of T cell responses to AZD1222 COVID-19 vaccine. Profiled with immunoSEQ multiplex PCR; TCRdb holds only in-frame clones, not every one. The table has approximately 70,000 clones, 70% to 90% seen once. The source was peripheral blood, collected on day 0 of AZD1222 vaccination. Source of these receptors: an adult in good health.

CDR3 residues: CASSLTSGSYEQFF. The CDR3 DNA reads as TGTGCCAGCAGCTTAACTAGCGGGAGCTATGAGCAGTTCTTC. J is TRBJ2-1 and V is TRBV7-3; 9 positions agree with TRBD2. The CDR3 consists of 14 residues. Germline CDR1 is SGHTA and CDR2 is FQGTGA. The junction had 2 bases not matched to a gene; V was cut back by 0 bases and J by 8 bases. The full variable domain, with the rest looked up from reference TRBV7-3 and TRBJ2-1, is GAGVSQTPSNKVTEKGKYVELRCDPISGHTALYWYRQSLGQGPEFLIYFQGTGAADDSGLPNDRFFAVRPEGSVSTLKIQRTERGDSAVYLCASSLTSGSYEQFFGPGTRLTVL.

Comment on this clone: An end of the junction differs from the germline gene, which may be a read error. The chain is built from TRBV7-3 and TRBJ1-2; unclear D gene. The CDR3 is made up of 13 amino acids. CDR1 and CDR2 from the germline V gene are SGHTA and FQGTGA. The CDR3 spells CASSLGGTYGFTF. The CDR3 DNA reads TGTGCCAGCAGCTTAGGAGGAACCTATGGCTTCACCTTC.

This rearrangement joins TRBV28 to TRBJ2-5; D gene ambiguous. CDR1 is MDHEN, CDR2 SYDVKM, per germline. V lost 1 base and J 7 bases, leaving 13 bases between the germline ends. The CDR3 has 14 residues. Here the CDR3 reads CASSLSLPLGTQYF. CDR3 bases: TGTGCCAGCAGTTTATCTCTCCCCCTAGGGACCCAGTACTTC.

The V gene is TRBV6-5, the J gene TRBJ1-1, with D maybe TRBD1 (5 bases). CDR3 length: 15 residues. Germline lookup yields CDR1 MNHEY and CDR2 SVGAGI. Between the trimmed V and J ends, which lost 1 base and 4 bases, there was a span of 13 bases. The CDR3 loop is CASSYYFRESTEAFF. CDR3 bases: TGTGCCAGCAGTTACTATTTCAGGGAAAGCACTGAAGCTTTCTTT.

The chain combines TRBV10-3 with TRBJ1-4; D gene uncertain. Deletions cut 3 bases from V and 5 bases from J, with 10 bases between. The CDR3 has 14 residues. The germline V gene has CDR1 ENHRY and CDR2 SYGVKD. The CDR3 nucleotides read TGTGCCATCAGTGATTCAGGCTACAATGAAAAACTGTTTTTT. The encoded protein is CAISDSGYNEKLFF.

The chain links TRBV5-1 to TRBJ1-5; tentatively, D is TRBD1 (5 bases). This CDR3 is built from 17 residues. From germline, CDR1 is SGHRS and CDR2 YFSETQ. V was trimmed by 3 bases and J by 4 bases, leaving 20 bases between them. CDR3 in DNA: TGCGCCAGCAGCTCCGGGGAGGCAGGGCTAACAAATCAGCCCCAGCATTTT. Translating it yields CASSSGEAGLTNQPQHF.

V and J are TRBV16 and TRBJ1-1; 7 nucleotides match TRBD1. With V trimmed by 4 bases and J by 0 bases, 5 bases remained unmatched. In germline, CDR1 is KGHSY, CDR2 FQNENV. The CDR3 length is 15 residues. In DNA, the CDR3 is TGTGCCAGCAGCCCCCAGACAGGGCTGAACACTGAAGCTTTCTTT. Translation: CASSPQTGLNTEAFF. The complete variable domain, with remaining parts taken from reference TRBV16 and TRBJ1-1, reads GEEVAQTPKHLVRGEGQKAKLYCAPIKGHSYVFWYQQVLKNEFKFLISFQNENVFDETGMPKERFSAKCLPNSPCSLEIQATKLEDSAVYFCASSPQTGLNTEAFFGQGTRLTVV.

The chain has TRBV30 and TRBJ1-5; TRBD1 matches 8 bases. J gave up 7 bases and V 3 bases, and 8 bases lay outside the gene matches. Per germline, CDR1 GTSNPN and CDR2 SVGIG (reference sequence). The CDR3 consists of 14 residues. This CDR3 is CAWRDREVGQPQHF. CDR3 DNA: TGTGCCTGGAGGGACAGGGAAGTAGGACAGCCCCAGCATTTT.

The J gene is TRBJ1-2, the V gene TRBV6-5; weak D call: TRBD1 (5 bases). CDR1 and CDR2 from the germline V gene are MNHEY and SVGAGI. The CDR3 totals 14 residues. Trimming stripped 2 bases from V and 7 bases from J, with 14 bases between. CDR3 sequence: CASSYQGGKFGYTF. The CDR3 bases are TGTGCCAGCAGTTACCAGGGCGGCAAGTTTGGCTACACCTTC.

This rearrangement joins TRBV24-1 to TRBJ2-2; no firm D call. Looked up from germline, CDR1 is KGHDR and CDR2 is SFDVKD. The CDR3 runs 16 residues. V was pared by 1 base and J by 1 base, with 9 bases between. In DNA form, the CDR3 reads TGTGCCACCAGTGATTTCGCAGGCCTGAACACCGGGGAGCTGTTTTTT. Its translation is CATSDFAGLNTGELFF.

The J gene is TRBJ1-3, the V gene TRBV19; D is possibly TRBD1 (6 bases). Trimming took off 5 bases at V and 2 bases at J, with 10 bases between the two ends. CDR3 length: 14 residues. Looked up from germline, CDR1 is LNHDA and CDR2 is SQIVND (reference sequence). In nucleotides, the CDR3 is TGTGCCAGTAGTCTCCGGGACACTGGAAACACCATATATTTT. Protein product: CASSLRDTGNTIYF.

This chain connects TRBV20-1 to TRBJ2-5; 7 nucleotides agree with TRBD1. The V gene's germline CDR1 is DFQATT and CDR2 SNEGSKA (reference sequence). The CDR3 is made up of 11 amino acids. CDR3 sequence (DNA): TGCAGCCGACAGGGCCAAGAGACCCAGTACTTC. It encodes CSRQGQETQYF.

The genes are TRBV4-1 and TRBJ1-1; 9 bases are a match to TRBD1. J was trimmed by 6 bases and V by 1 base; bases with no gene match: 6. Germline V gives CDR1 MGHRA, CDR2 YSYEKL. The length of the CDR3 is 15 residues. DNA of the CDR3: TGCGCCAGCAGCCAAGTCACAGGGGGCACGGCTGAAGCTTTCTTT. It translates to CASSQVTGGTAEAFF.

The V call is TRBV10-3, the J call TRBJ2-2; 9 bases agree with TRBD2. The CDR3 runs 15 residues. The V segment lost 6 bases and the J segment 1 base; nucleotides outside the gene matches: 3. Germline V gene data show CDR1 as ENHRY and CDR2 as SYGVKD. The CDR3 protein is CAIRTSGENTGELFF. The CDR3 region has the DNA TGTGCCATCAGGACTAGCGGAGAGAACACCGGGGAGCTGTTTTTT.

This rearrangement joins TRBV28 to TRBJ1-2, with 7 bases fitting TRBD1. The CDR3 length is 13 residues. With 6 bases clipped from V and 3 bases from J, the junction kept 4 bases outside the gene matches. Looked up from germline, CDR1 is MDHEN and CDR2 is SYDVKM. CDR3 sequence (DNA): TGTGCCAGCAGGTCTGACAGGGACTATGGCTACACCTTC. Residues: CASRSDRDYGYTF.

This chain connects TRBV7-6 to TRBJ1-5, with no clear D. This CDR3 comprises 12 residues. V was pared by 1 base and J by 9 bases, with 7 bases between. CDR1 and CDR2 from the germline V gene are SGHVS and FNYEAQ. CDR3 region: CASSLDEGPQHF. The CDR3 bases are TGTGCCAGCAGCTTAGATGAGGGGCCCCAGCATTTT.

The J gene is TRBJ2-6, the V gene TRBV27; no clear D gene. The CDR3 spans 15 residues. CDR1 is MNHEY, CDR2 SMNVEV, per germline (reference sequence). Between the trimmed V and J ends, which lost 3 bases and 1 base, there was a span of 7 bases. The CDR3 reads CASSFLGSGANVLTF. The CDR3 DNA reads as TGTGCCAGCAGTTTTCTGGGATCTGGGGCCAACGTCCTGACTTTC.

The chain carries TRBV5-6 and TRBJ1-1; D is uncertain. The V end was cut by 0 bases, the J end by 2 bases, with 8 bases between. This CDR3 region has 14 residues. The germline CDR1 and CDR2 sequences are SGHDT and YYEEEE. Here the CDR3 reads CASSLDSHNTEAFF. The CDR3 nucleotides are TGTGCCAGCAGCTTGGACAGCCATAACACTGAAGCTTTCTTT.

The chain carries TRBV6-5 and TRBJ1-1; TRBD1 agrees at 8 bases. Per the germline V gene, CDR1 is MNHEY and CDR2 is SVGAGI. This CDR3 region has 16 residues. The ends lost 4 bases at V and 1 base at J; junction bases unmatched: 8. CDR3 nucleotides: TGTGCCAGCAGTTCCTTCATCGGGACAGGGAACACTGAAGCTTTCTTT. This translates into CASSSFIGTGNTEAFF.

The V and J genes are TRBV30 and TRBJ2-7, with 8 bases matching TRBD1. The CDR3 is 14 amino acids. J lost 2 bases, V lost 0 bases, and 3 bases had no gene match. Germline V CDR1 and CDR2: GTSNPN, SVGIG (reference sequence). The CDR3 spells CAWSVQGETYEQYF. CDR3 bases: TGTGCCTGGAGTGTACAGGGGGAGACCTACGAGCAGTACTTC. The full variable domain, in which reference TRBV30 and TRBJ2-7 provide the parts outside the CDR3, is SQTIHQWPATLVQPVGSPLSLECTVEGTSNPNLYWYRQAAGRGLQLLFYSVGIGQISSEVPQNLSASRPQDRQFILSSKKLLLSDSGFYLCAWSVQGETYEQYFGPGTRLTVT.

This clone occurred once. This chain uses TRBV20-1 with TRBJ2-2, with 12 bases that match TRBD2. V trimming: 3 bases; J trimming: 4 bases; junction bases outside the gene matches: 6. The germline V gene encodes CDR1 DFQATT and CDR2 SNEGSKA (reference sequence). The CDR3 length is 16 residues. CDR3 sequence reads: CSASVTSGGLTGELFF. DNA of the CDR3: TGCAGTGCTAGTGTGACTAGCGGGGGCCTCACCGGGGAGCTGTTTTTT.

The V call is TRBV7-3, the J call TRBJ2-3, with 10 positions matching TRBD2. Trimming at V came to 5 bases and at J to 4 bases, leaving 6 bases not matched to a gene. CDR1 is SGHTA, CDR2 FQGTGA, per germline. CDR3 length: 15 residues. The chain's CDR3 is CASSPLAGAPDTQYF. DNA of the CDR3: TGTGCCAGCAGCCCGCTAGCGGGAGCTCCAGATACGCAGTATTTT. The full variable domain, with the rest looked up from reference TRBV7-3 and TRBJ2-3, is GAGVSQTPSNKVTEKGKYVELRCDPISGHTALYWYRQSLGQGPEFLIYFQGTGAADDSGLPNDRFFAVRPEGSVSTLKIQRTERGDSAVYLCASSPLAGAPDTQYFGPGTRLTVL.